This T cell receptor beta chain was sequenced during a study of T cells in tuberculosis (dated by TCRdb to 2016 to 2019). As for the study more broadly: In the study, CD1B tetramers and high-throughput TCR immunosequencing were combined to characterize T cells specific for the mycobacterial lipid antigen glucose monomycolate (GMM). A South African clinical cohort compared IGRA-negative adolescents, IGRA-positive adolescents with latent tuberculosis and adults with active tuberculosis, ten per group. PBMC from patients with active tuberculosis were archived either before the start of standard anti-tuberculosis treatment or within 7 days of starting that treatment. The paper's findings and limits, for the study overall: Compared with IGRA-negative controls, TCR-alpha repertoires from active tuberculosis had smaller mean NN-distances to GMM-specific TCRs, which suggests clonal expansion of these TCRs. With the diverse GMM-specific repertoire as input, a classifier achieved just over 85% accuracy (AUROC around 0.88), whereas GEM motif frequencies as input gave roughly 70% accuracy. Clinical samples were selected based on the availability of cryopreserved specimens, with adults included as active tuberculosis cases and adolescents included as controls. Shorter CDR3-alpha lengths in active tuberculosis patients partly drove the smaller NN-distances, and the TCR-beta difference was not statistically significant.

The time point tag for this specimen amounts to: new active TB diagnosis, blood taken before or within 7 days of starting treatment. Patients with active tuberculosis were defined as newly diagnosed, HIV-seronegative South African adults aged 18 years or older. Confirmation of active tuberculosis was based on positive sputum smear microscopy and/or a positive M. tuberculosis culture. Immunosequencing was performed on unsorted cryopreserved PBMC, with 75,000 to 100,000 T cells per clinical donor covered on average. This clone showed up just once. Its antigen remains unidentified. No per-base quality is available; no much larger clone lies one base away. TCR libraries were generated with the immunoSEQ multiplex PCR assay, using TCR-beta and/or TCR-alpha/delta assays for each sample. The Illumina high-throughput platform was used to sequence the amplified TCR libraries. Per the source publication's procedure: Clustering and dimensionality reduction relied on pairwise TCRdist distances among GMM-specific receptors from T cells that were either sorted ex vivo or expanded in vitro. The score assigned to each clinical repertoire was mean NN-distance, meaning the average TCRdist to the nearest 10% of tetramer-positive reference sequences. GEM TCR motif frequency was calculated as the fraction of unique TCRs that matched known GEM sequences by V/J usage and CDR3 length. Active tuberculosis was classified by linear discriminant analysis with leave-one-out cross-validation, implemented in scikit-learn. TCRdb obtained this table from immuneACCESS and retained in-frame rearrangements with V and J assigned. These tables miss some clones; where compared with another copy, unresolved V genes account for less than half of the shortfall, and the remainder is unexplained. Clone size and the V and J calls come from that table; the DNA yielded D and trimming. Counted in this sample were tens of thousands of clones; roughly 96% of them appeared once. More than 1.2% of the sample lies in the top ten.

The sequence came from an adult with tuberculosis. Sequencing was performed on PBMCs, taken at tuberculosis diagnosis.

The nucleotide sequence reads TGTGCCAGCAGCTCTAGCCCTAGCAGTACGAACACCGGGGAGCTGTTTTTT. This encodes CASSSSPSSTNTGELFF. The V and J genes are TRBV11-2 and TRBJ2-2, and perhaps TRBD2 as D gene, on 5 matching bases. From the cysteine through the phenylalanine, the CDR3 covers 17 amino acids. Just the 51-base CDR3 DNA is kept, in frame starting at base 1. The trim is 4 bases for V and 0 bases for J, with a gap of 15 bases between the germline ends. CDR1 and CDR2, per the germline V gene, are SGHAT and FQNNGV.